This entry lists 9 T cell receptor beta chains sequenced from one sample in a study of OX40 agonist ivuxolimab in advanced cancers. Some clones are missing from TCRdb's copy, which holds only in-frame ones; the method was immunoSEQ multiplex PCR. The data show some 69,000 clones, 80% to 95% seen once. This specimen was CD4+ or CD8+ T cells sorted from blood, taken in a trial of the OX40 agonist ivuxolimab. These receptors originate from an adult with an advanced solid tumor such as melanoma, head and neck, liver or kidney cancer.

This chain connects TRBV7-3 to TRBJ2-7; 11 nucleotides agree with TRBD2. CDR1 is SGHTA, CDR2 FQGTGA, per germline. V was clipped by 1 base and J by 5 bases; unmatched bases: 13. This CDR3 contains 18 residues. The CDR3 DNA follows: TGTGCCAGCAGCTTAAGAGGGGTTATTAGCGGGAGGGTAGACGAGCAGTACTTC. Its protein is CASSLRGVISGRVDEQYF.

This chain links TRBV9 with TRBJ2-3; D perhaps matches TRBD2 (6 bases). The V and J ends lost 2 bases and 3 bases respectively, with 13 bases between them. The CDR3 length is 15 residues. The germline V gene has CDR1 SGDLS and CDR2 YYNGEE. The CDR3 is CASSVGVRETDTQYF. DNA for the CDR3: TGTGCCAGCAGCGTGGGGGTGCGGGAAACAGATACGCAGTATTTT.

This chain joins TRBV5-1 and TRBJ2-7; TRBD2 might be the D (6 bases). This CDR3 has 15 residues. In germline, CDR1 is SGHRS, CDR2 YFSETQ. V lost 4 bases and J lost 3, with 17 bases in between. The CDR3 region is CASSPNLGGNYEQYF. In DNA form, the CDR3 reads TGCGCCAGCAGCCCAAACCTGGGGGGAAACTACGAGCAGTACTTC.

This chain links TRBV10-3 with TRBJ2-1; 15 bases match TRBD2. The CDR3 has 17 amino acids. CDR1 and CDR2 (germline): ENHRY, SYGVKD. With 2 bases clipped from V and 5 bases from J, the junction kept 4 bases outside the gene matches. The CDR3 region is CAISEGTSGRSNNEQFF. CDR3 DNA: TGTGCCATCAGTGAGGGGACTAGCGGGAGGTCCAACAATGAGCAGTTCTTC.

The V and J genes are TRBV7-2 and TRBJ1-3, with 9 bases that match TRBD1. Per germline, CDR1 SGHTA and CDR2 FQGNSA. The V and J ends lost 5 bases and 5 bases, in that order; junction bases with no gene match: 4. This CDR3 region has 14 residues. The CDR3 nucleotides read TGTGCCAGCAGCCCCGGGACAGGGAGAAACACCATATATTTT. Translating it yields CASSPGTGRNTIYF.

V gene TRBV29-1 combines with J gene TRBJ2-7, with 11 positions matching TRBD2. The CDR3 runs to 15 residues. Germline CDR1 is SQVTM and CDR2 is ANQGSEA. The junction had 8 bases not matched to a gene; V was cut back by 5 bases and J by 2 bases. DNA of the CDR3: TGCAGCGTTTCCGTTGGACTAGCGGGCCCCTACGAGCAGTACTTC. Protein sequence: CSVSVGLAGPYEQYF.

This chain links TRBV18 with TRBJ1-3; 7 bases line up with TRBD1. After removal of 0 bases from V and 2 bases from J, the junction contained 13 bases not matched to a gene. The CDR3 runs to 19 residues. CDR1 is KGHSH, CDR2 LQKENI, per germline. CDR3 in DNA: TGTGCCAGCTCACCACCTGTGTTCGCAGGGGGTTTCACTGGAAACACCATATATTTT. Translation gives CASSPPVFAGGFTGNTIYF.

The J gene is TRBJ2-5, the V gene TRBV7-2; possibly TRBD1 or TRBD2 for D (5 bases each). CDR1 and CDR2 (germline): SGHTA, FQGNSA. This CDR3 has 14 residues. Trimming left V 1 base short and J 5 bases short, with 11 bases between. This CDR3 is CASSLVMGEETQYF. The CDR3 region has the DNA TGTGCCAGCAGCTTAGTAATGGGGGAGGAGACCCAGTACTTC. The entire variable domain, with the rest obtained from reference TRBV7-2 and TRBJ2-5, is as follows: GAGVSQSPSNKVTEKGKDVELRCDPISGHTALYWYRQSLGQGLEFLIYFQGNSAPDKSGLPSDRFSAERTGGSVSTLTIQRTQQEDSAVYLCASSLVMGEETQYFGPGTRLLVL.

This clone has only one observation. This chain connects TRBV29-1 to TRBJ1-2; D possibly corresponds to TRBD1 (5 bases). V was pared by 3 bases and J by 5 bases, with 7 bases between. This CDR3 comprises 11 residues. Looked up from germline, CDR1 is SQVTM and CDR2 is ANQGSEA. The DNA of the CDR3 is TGCAGCGTTGACGGGGGGTATGGCTACACCTTC. Amino acid sequence: CSVDGGYGYTF.